A selection of T cell receptor beta chains follows, all from one sample in a study of metastatic and nonmetastatic thyroid tumors. TCRdb redid the clone calls on the PCR reads using MiXCR. The sample has roughly 30,000 clones, 25% to 35% seen once. The sample consisted of blood. The receptors stem from a female donor with papillary thyroid cancer or a benign thyroid nodule (not recorded which). Some clones in this sample may be carry-over from other donors' samples. CDR3s leave out the opening cysteine and the closing phenylalanine or tryptophan. The D gene is left open where the match is weak. The size field is filled for only some rows; it gives once, few, many or a size class.

J,V,D,size,CDR3
TRBJ2-7,TRBV12-3/TRBV12-4,-,-,ASSLRQTYVQY
TRBJ1-1,TRBV30,-,-,AWREGLNTEAF
TRBJ1-4,TRBV6-1,-,few,ASRVDMKNEKLF
TRBJ1-2,TRBV6-1,-,-,ATPGDYGYT
TRBJ1-5,TRBV2,-,many,ASSIAASNQPQH
TRBJ2-2,TRBV18,-,-,ASSPRTPDTGELF
TRBJ1-1,TRBV20-1,-,medium-sized,SATDRTANTEAF
TRBJ2-2,TRBV9,TRBD1,-,ASSVRDRVAGELF
TRBJ2-1,TRBV10-3,TRBD1,-,AISLKTGTLNEQF
TRBJ1-2,TRBV6-1,-,few,ASSPGYYGYT
TRBJ2-7,TRBV9,-,-,VSSVDEGTGYEQY
TRBJ2-2,TRBV2,-,-,ASGAAGRSGELF
TRBJ2-1,TRBV5-6,TRBD2,many,ASSLVLAPNEQF
TRBJ1-2,TRBV6-1,-,few,ASRDPLFFGYT
TRBJ2-7,TRBV27,TRBD2,-,ASRLSPGTSGSIH
TRBJ1-1,TRBV20-1,-,-,SGTEQGMNTEAF
TRBJ2-4,TRBV6-2/TRBV6-3,TRBD2,many,ASSYARGEPQPEGIQY
TRBJ2-5,TRBV20-1,-,many,SVRGQGETQY
TRBJ1-2,TRBV19,-,-,ASSSEGTLYGYT
TRBJ2-3,TRBV28,-,few,ASSSSDRGLSTDTQY
TRBJ2-7,TRBV20-1,TRBD2,few,SARGGSGSSPYEQY
TRBJ1-6,TRBV28,-,few,ASTEAGGLDSPLH
TRBJ2-7,TRBV28,TRBD1,few,ASIAQGVAEQY
TRBJ1-5,TRBV20-1,TRBD1,many,SATAGGAGNQPQH
TRBJ2-3,TRBV24-1,TRBD2,once,ATSDLPSGRETDTQY
TRBJ1-2,TRBV20-1,TRBD1,many,SARPLTGGANYGYT
TRBJ1-5,TRBV6-1,-,few,ASSKTPPGGNQPQH
TRBJ2-1,TRBV5-1,TRBD2,many,ASSQRESYGEQF
TRBJ2-1,TRBV30,TRBD2,-,AWISSGGVNEQF
TRBJ1-3,TRBV2,-,-,ASSEFGRGVGNTIY
TRBJ2-2,TRBV30,-,-,AWRWGVGSLTGELF
TRBJ1-5,TRBV10-3,-,few,AISEPSDGPEQPQH
TRBJ1-1,TRBV11-1,-,-,ASSLRSGGSNTEAF
TRBJ1-1,TRBV7-9,-,medium-sized,ASSSRFSAEAF
TRBJ2-1,TRBV6-1,TRBD1,few,ASRWDSLENNEQF
TRBJ2-5,TRBV7-9,-,few,ASSLEVDSQETQY
TRBJ2-2,TRBV5-8,TRBD2,-,ASSLELAGTGELF
TRBJ2-1,TRBV7-8,-,many,ASSPSFNEQF
TRBJ2-7,TRBV28,TRBD2,-,ASRASGRPWEQY
TRBJ2-4,TRBV28,-,few,ASNVQGTAKNIQY
TRBJ1-6,TRBV25-1,-,few,ASSGAKRGNSPLH
TRBJ1-2,TRBV6-1,TRBD1,-,ASSGTGGSPLDYGYT
TRBJ2-7,TRBV11-2,-,few,ASSLGGLGPWTYEQY
TRBJ2-5,TRBV7-7,-,many,AVGEETQY
TRBJ2-7,TRBV15,-,few,ATTPGPSSGEQY
TRBJ2-1,TRBV20-1,TRBD2,-,SASRTSGDNEQF
TRBJ1-2,TRBV30,TRBD1,few,AWSARQGLGYT
TRBJ1-6,TRBV2,-,many,ASSTGSSLEDYNSPLH
TRBJ1-1,TRBV15,TRBD1,many,ATSAGTVDTEAF
TRBJ2-7,TRBV14,-,many,ASSQFGDFSYEQY
TRBJ1-1,TRBV27,TRBD1,few,ASSPKAQGARNTEAF
TRBJ1-1,TRBV5-1,TRBD1,-,ASKKGANRVDTEAF
TRBJ2-1,TRBV7-9,-,-,ASSLGQSEQF
TRBJ2-1,TRBV9,TRBD2,-,ASSVSGTSTDEQF
TRBJ1-2,TRBV27,-,-,ASGRTYNYGYT